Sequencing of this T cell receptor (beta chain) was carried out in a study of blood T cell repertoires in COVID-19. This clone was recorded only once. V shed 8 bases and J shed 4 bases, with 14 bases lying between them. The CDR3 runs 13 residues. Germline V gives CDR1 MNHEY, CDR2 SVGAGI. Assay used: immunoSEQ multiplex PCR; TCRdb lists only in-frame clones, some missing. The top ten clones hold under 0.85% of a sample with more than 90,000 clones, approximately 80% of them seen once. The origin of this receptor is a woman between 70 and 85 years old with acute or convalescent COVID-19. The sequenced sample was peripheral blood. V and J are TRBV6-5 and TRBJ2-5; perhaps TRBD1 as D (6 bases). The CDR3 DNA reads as TGTGCCAGCGCCCCGCAGGGGCGAGAGACCCAGTACTTC. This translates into CASAPQGRETQYF.